The clone carrying this T cell receptor (beta chain) was seen only a few times. Its target is unknown. The sample is drawn from a study of blood T cells in healthy people across ages. Sample-barcoded 5' priming and a J-beta primer mix drove a second PCR of about 7 to 11 cycles. From the 5' RACE reads, TCRdb called clonotypes with MiXCR, one entry per CDR3 protein. The sample gives approximately 1.5 million distinct CDR3 sequences, less than 45% of which show up once; 4% is in the top ten. This CDR3 comprises 14 residues. Looked up from germline, CDR1 is SNHLY and CDR2 is FYNNEI. Trimming took off 5 bases at V and 8 bases at J, with 18 bases between the two ends. Study outcomes and limitations: TCR beta diversity tracked closely with naive T cell percentage.

Sequenced material: blood. This sequence joins TRBV2 and TRBJ1-2, with a possible D match to TRBD1 (6 bases). The TCR was taken from a woman aged 18-30 years in good health. In nucleotides, the CDR3 is TGTGCCAGCAGTCAGAACAGGGAGTTTTTCGGCTACACCTTC. Its translation is CASSQNREFFGYTF.